This T cell receptor (beta chain) was profiled in a study of PD-L1 blockade in urothelial cancer. About the study: Patients' prior chemotherapy regimens numbered 0 to 3. Regarding the study as a whole: A below-median TCR clonality in blood before treatment predicted better survival.

Specified time point: pretreatment peripheral blood. Sequencing used immunoSEQ multiplex PCR; TCRdb keeps in-frame clones, though not all of them. The sample includes some 38,000 clones, around four fifths seen only once; the top ten take roughly 15%. About this clone itself: Its target is unknown.

J gave up 2 bases and V 4 bases, and 17 bases lay outside the gene matches. In germline, CDR1 is GTSNPN, CDR2 SVGIG (reference sequence). CDR3 length equals 18 residues. The source material was PBMCs, sampled around atezolizumab (anti-PD-L1) treatment. This chain links TRBV30 with TRBJ2-5, with 9 bases that match TRBD2. The sequence was collected from an elderly man with urothelial cancer. CDR3 in amino acids: CAWISGSGRPIDQETQYF. Written as DNA, the CDR3 is TGTGCCTGGATAAGCGGGAGCGGGAGGCCCATAGATCAAGAGACCCAGTACTTC.